This T cell receptor (beta chain) emerged from a study of OX40 agonist ivuxolimab in advanced cancers. Study-wide context: Dose-escalation patients had hepatocellular carcinoma, melanoma, renal cell or head and neck cancer. Three patients responded partially, comprising one with hepatocellular carcinoma and two with cutaneous melanoma.

Germline loops: CDR1 SNHLY, CDR2 FYNNEI. V lost 6 bases to trimming and J lost 0 bases; unmatched junction nucleotides: 3. This CDR3 has 14 amino acids. Measured with immunoSEQ multiplex PCR; TCRdb has only the in-frame clones, and not every one. The sample carries over 55,000 clones, approximately 78% recorded once. This clone was counted a few times. Sequenced material: CD4+ or CD8+ T cells sorted from blood, taken in a trial of the OX40 agonist ivuxolimab. The chain employs TRBV2 and TRBJ2-7; 9 bases match TRBD2. The TCR sequence derives from an adult with an advanced solid tumor such as melanoma, head and neck, liver or kidney cancer. CDR3 coding DNA: TGTGCCAGCAGAGATAGCGGGAGCTCCTACGAGCAGTACTTC. Its protein is CASRDSGSSYEQYF.